This T cell receptor (beta chain) emerged from a study of blood T cell repertoires in COVID-19. Turning to the study itself: Samples taken during acute and convalescent COVID-19 were collected in the United States, Italy and Spain.

Original processing methods: Amplification with reference gene primers provided the estimates of nucleated cell counts. The protocol was immunoSEQ multiplex PCR, while the TCRdb copy is restricted to in-frame clones and leaves out a portion. V and J calls and clone size are given by that table; D and trimming were obtained from the DNA. The sample contains 450,000 to 500,000 clones, approximately 85% of which appear only once. Details on this clone: The same CDR3 can be traced to other DNA sequences in this sample.

V dropped 3 bases and J dropped 7 bases, with 10 bases sitting between them. The CDR3 length is 13 residues. Germline V gene lookup returns CDR1 MNHEY and CDR2 SMNVEV (reference sequence). Sequenced sample: peripheral blood. The TCR sequence derives from a human donor in a cohort sampled during active COVID-19. The genes are TRBV27 and TRBJ1-5, with a possible D match to TRBD1 (6 bases). DNA for the CDR3: TGTGCCAGCAGTTTGGGGGCCTGGCAGCCCCAGCATTTT. This encodes CASSLGAWQPQHF.